This T cell receptor beta chain was identified in a study of blood T cell repertoires in COVID-19. Study-wide context: Sites across the United States, Italy and Spain contributed samples from acute and convalescent COVID-19. Nucleic acid was either cDNA or gDNA, and it came from T cells, B-cell-depleted T cells, or PBMCs.

Under the authors' procedure: Reference gene primer amplification in the assay estimated nucleated cell counts. Profiling relied on immunoSEQ multiplex PCR, and the TCRdb table lists in-frame clones only, not all of them. D and trimming were read from the DNA, whereas the V and J calls and clone size are those reported in that table. The sample contains 220,000 or so clones, about 86% of which appear only once. This CDR3 has 15 amino acids. Deletions cut 1 base from V and 4 bases from J, with 10 bases between. Germline loops: CDR1 SGHTA, CDR2 FQGTGA. The sequencing sample was made of peripheral blood. The chain recombines TRBV7-3 with TRBJ2-2, with no clear D. The receptor comes from a woman in her twenties or thirties who had recovered from COVID-19. CDR3 in DNA: TGTGCCAGCAGCTTAAGTCCCGGTGGCACCGGGGAGCTGTTTTTT. Translation: CASSLSPGGTGELFF. The whole variable domain, remainder taken from reference TRBV7-3 and TRBJ2-2, is GAGVSQTPSNKVTEKGKYVELRCDPISGHTALYWYRQSLGQGPEFLIYFQGTGAADDSGLPNDRFFAVRPEGSVSTLKIQRTERGDSAVYLCASSLSPGGTGELFFGEGSRLTVL.